The T cell receptor delta chain described here comes from a study of delta chain sequences of gamma delta T cells (dated 2017 in TCRdb). Libraries were made using PCR. These reads were obtained on an Illumina MiSeq. TCRdb called clones anew from the public reads via CATT; matching DNA rows were later pooled. The sample table records about 3,400 delta-chain clones; 60% to 70% of these occur just once. Over 55% of the sample lies in the top ten. Cut back by 3 bases and 0 bases, the V and J ends lie 25 bases apart. Taken from the germline V gene, the CDR1 and CDR2 loops are GEAIGNYY and EKD. The CDR3, cysteine through phenylalanine, is 19 amino acids long. Left in the record is the CDR3 DNA by itself, 57 bases read in frame from the first base. About this clone: The antigen it recognizes is unknown. Per-base qualities were not stored, and no clone one base away is much larger.

The clonotype comes from a human donor with breast cancer. What was sequenced was a tumor sample. Recombination joined TRDV2 with TRDJ1, with the D gene not clear enough to name. The bases read TGTGCCTGTGACCCTGTACCAGGGACTCAGCCAATCTACACCGATAAACTCATCTTT. Its amino acids are CACDPVPGTQPIYTDKLIF.